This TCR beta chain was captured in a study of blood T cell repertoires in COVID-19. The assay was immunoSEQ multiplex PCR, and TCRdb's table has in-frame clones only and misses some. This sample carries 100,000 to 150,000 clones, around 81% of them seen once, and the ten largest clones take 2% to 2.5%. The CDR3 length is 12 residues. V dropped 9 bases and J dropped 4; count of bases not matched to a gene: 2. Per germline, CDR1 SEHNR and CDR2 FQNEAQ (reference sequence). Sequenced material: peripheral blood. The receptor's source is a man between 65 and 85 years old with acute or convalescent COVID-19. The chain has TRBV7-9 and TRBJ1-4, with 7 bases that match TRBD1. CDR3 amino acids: CASNRGNEKLFF. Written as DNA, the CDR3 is TGTGCCAGTAACAGGGGTAATGAAAAACTGTTTTTT.